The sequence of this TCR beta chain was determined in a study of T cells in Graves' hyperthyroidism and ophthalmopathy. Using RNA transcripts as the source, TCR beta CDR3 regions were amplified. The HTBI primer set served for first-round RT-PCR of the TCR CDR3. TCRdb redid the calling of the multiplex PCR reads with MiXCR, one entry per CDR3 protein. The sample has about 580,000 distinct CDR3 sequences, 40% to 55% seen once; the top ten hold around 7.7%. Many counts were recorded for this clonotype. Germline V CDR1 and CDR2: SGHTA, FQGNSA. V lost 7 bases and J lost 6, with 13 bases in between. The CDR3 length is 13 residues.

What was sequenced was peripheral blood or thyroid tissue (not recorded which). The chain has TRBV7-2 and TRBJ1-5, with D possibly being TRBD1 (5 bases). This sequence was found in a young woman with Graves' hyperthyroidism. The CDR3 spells CASTKGVGQPQHF. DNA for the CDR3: TGTGCCAGCACCAAAGGGGTGGGTCAGCCCCAGCATTTT.